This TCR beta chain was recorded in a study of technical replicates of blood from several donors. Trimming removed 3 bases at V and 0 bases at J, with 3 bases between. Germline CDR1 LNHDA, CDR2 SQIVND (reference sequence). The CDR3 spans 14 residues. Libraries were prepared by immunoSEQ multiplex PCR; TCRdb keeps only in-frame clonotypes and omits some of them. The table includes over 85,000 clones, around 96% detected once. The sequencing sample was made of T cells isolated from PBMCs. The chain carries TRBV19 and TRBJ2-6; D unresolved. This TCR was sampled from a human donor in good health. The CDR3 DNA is TGTGCCAGTAGTATCGGCTCTGGGGCCAACGTCCTGACTTTC. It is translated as CASSIGSGANVLTF.